This TCR beta chain is from a study of beta chain features in type 1 diabetes (dated by TCRdb to 2017 to 2018). For context, the study as a whole: No differences in mean age, gender distribution, total cell number or subset yield were found between patients and healthy donors. In the study, TCRB repertoires of sorted circulating CD4+ T cell subsets from recently diagnosed type 1 diabetes patients were compared with those of matched healthy donors. Regulatory and stem cell-like memory subsets were isolated from only 8 patients and about 8 healthy donors, whereas naive and central memory subsets came from all 28 donors. A total of 100 million to 140 million sorted cells were examined across all samples, and the number of cells per subset was strongly correlated with RNA yield.

This clone was seen only a few times. This clone's antigen is unknown. Per-base qualities were not stored, and no clone one base away is much larger. A single peripheral blood draw of around 0.11 L on average was collected from each donor into heparinised tubes. Using a panel that included CD45RO, CCR7, CD25, CD127, CD95 and CD27, naive, central memory, regulatory and stem cell-like memory CD4+ T cells were sorted on a BD FACSAria II. Every sorted population had a purity above 95%. PBMCs were isolated immediately by Lymphoprep density gradient centrifugation and stained directly without culture. To minimize batch effects, samples were stained and sorted in pairs, one healthy donor with one patient per experiment. All of the isolated RNA was reverse transcribed with the High Capacity cDNA Reverse Transcription Kit, so expressed TCRB transcripts were sequenced. Naive, central memory and regulatory T cell samples underwent deep immunoSEQ sequencing, averaging approximately 3.3 million total reads per sample. Sorted cells were lysed in RLT buffer and RNA was extracted with DNase-treated RNeasy Micro or Mini kits, depending on cell number. To prevent cross-contamination, every cell subset was processed on its own, while patient and healthy donor samples were processed together. TCRB sequences were amplified from cDNA with the immunoSEQ multiplex PCR, producing 87-bp fragments spanning the CDR3 region. Sequencing of the amplicons was performed on the Illumina HiSeq platform. Per the authors' processing: Synthetic template baselines were used to correct PCR bias computationally, reads within Hamming distance 2 were collapsed, and singletons that could not be merged were discarded. By aligning reads against IMGT, V, D and J genes, CDR3 length, and insertions or deletions at six rearrangement sites were assigned. Within each subset, clonotype counts were normalized to the number of sorted cells before true diversity and Gini coefficients were calculated with the tcR R package. Repertoire sharing was quantified using the overlap coefficient calculated on TCRB nucleotide sequences. As a proxy for the pre-selection repertoire, out-of-frame TCRB sequences from naive cells were analyzed. This immuneACCESS table, as held by TCRdb, lists in-frame sequences with V and J called but not all clones. Of the missing ones, under half trace to an unresolved V gene in checked studies; the others have no known cause. V and J calls and clone size are copied from that table; D and trimming were computed from the DNA. The sample table shows 300,000 to 450,000 clones, and roughly 12% are seen once. The top ten constitute about 0.01% of the sample.

The CDR3 sequence holds 14 residues, the cysteine and phenylalanine included. Just CDR3 DNA is preserved here, 42 bases in frame from base 1. V is pruned by 7 bases and J by 7 bases, leaving 10 bases of the junction without a gene match. CDR1 and CDR2 are drawn from the germline V gene: MDHEN, SYDVKM. General study outcomes and caveats: HLA sub-analyses involved small numbers of individuals, so any influence of HLA type on TCRB rearrangement remained unresolved. Shorter templates might be favored by PCR, yet because patient and control samples were amplified and corrected together, any such skew would affect both groups equally. Because cDNA was sequenced instead of genomic DNA, activated cells with high expression could be over-represented, although the groups did not differ in activation or CD3 levels. Type 1 diabetes patients showed a moderate but significant shortening of TCRB CDR3 length in all four CD4+ subsets. Naive, central memory and regulatory TCRB repertoires appeared to be more similar among patients than among healthy donors. Patients with type 1 diabetes made fewer insertions and deleted more nucleotides at VDJ recombination sites, implying thymic rearrangement abnormalities.

The clonotype comes from a woman aged 18-29 years with type 1 diabetes. The sequenced sample consisted of naive CD4+ T cells from blood. The cell subset or site label, as the study defines it: true naive CD4+ T cells. This receptor chain uses TRBV28 and TRBJ2-4, and TRBD2 matches 7 of the central bases. The CDR3 protein is CASTSGGLGNIQYF. In nucleotide form, the sequence is TGTGCCAGCACCTCCGGGGGGTTAGGGAACATTCAGTACTTC. With the rest looked up from the reference TRBV28 and TRBJ2-4 genes rather than sequenced, the full variable domain is DVKVTQSSRYLVKRTGEKVFLECVQDMDHENMFWYRQDPGLGLRLIYFSYDVKMKEKGDIPEGYSVSREKKERFSLILESASTNQTSMYLCASTSGGLGNIQYFGAGTRLSVL.